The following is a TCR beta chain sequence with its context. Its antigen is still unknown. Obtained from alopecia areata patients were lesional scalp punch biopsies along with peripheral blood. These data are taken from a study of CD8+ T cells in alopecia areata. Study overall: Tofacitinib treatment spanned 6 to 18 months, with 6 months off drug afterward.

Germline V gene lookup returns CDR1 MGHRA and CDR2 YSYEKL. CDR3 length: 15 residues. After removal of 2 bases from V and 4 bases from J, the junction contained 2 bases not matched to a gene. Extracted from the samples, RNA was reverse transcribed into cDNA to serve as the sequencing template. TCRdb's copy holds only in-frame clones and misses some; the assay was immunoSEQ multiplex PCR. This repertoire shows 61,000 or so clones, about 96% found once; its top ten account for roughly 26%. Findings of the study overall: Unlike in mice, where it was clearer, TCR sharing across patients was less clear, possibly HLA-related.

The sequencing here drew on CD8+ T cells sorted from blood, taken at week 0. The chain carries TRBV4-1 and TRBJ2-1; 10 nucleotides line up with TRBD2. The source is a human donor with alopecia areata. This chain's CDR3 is CASSQPTSGYNEQFF. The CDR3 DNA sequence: TGCGCCAGCAGCCAACCGACTAGCGGGTACAATGAGCAGTTCTTC.